Listed below are T cell receptor beta chains from one sample, sequenced in a study of T-cell reconstitution after alpha-beta-depleted transplantation in children. Using its own MiXCR run on the PCR reads, TCRdb lists one record per CDR3 protein. The table has 610,000 or so distinct CDR3 sequences, 25% to 30% seen once; the top ten hold approximately 39%. The sample in question was PBMCs, obtained before TCRalphabeta/CD19-depleted stem cell transplant. The receptors shown here come from a boy under three years old with Wiskott-Aldrich syndrome, due to receive a stem cell transplant. Both conserved end residues are part of each CDR3. A D gene is named only where the DNA matches it firmly. The size of a clone is reported for some rows only, either as once, few or many, or as a class for expanded clones.

CSANAGTVRPEAFF	TGCAGTGCTAATGCCGGGACAGTTAGGCCTGAAGCTTTCTTT	TRBJ1-1	TRBD1	few	TRBV20-1
CASSLVASGRADEQFF	TGTGCCAGCAGCTTGGTGGCTAGCGGGAGGGCGGATGAGCAGTTCTTC	TRBJ2-1	TRBD2	NA	TRBV5-6
CASSYGLTYNEQFF	TGCGCCAGCAGCTACGGACTAACCTACAATGAGCAGTTCTTC	TRBJ2-1	NA	few	TRBV5-1
CASSQDSEGWTYGYTF	TGCGCCAGCAGCCAAGATAGCGAGGGATGGACCTATGGCTACACCTTC	TRBJ1-2	NA	NA	TRBV4-1
CSARGTGRYEQYF	TGCAGTGCTAGAGGGACAGGGAGGTACGAGCAGTACTTC	TRBJ2-7	TRBD1	few	TRBV20-1
CASSVEGRSYEQYF	TGTGCCAGCAGCGTAGAGGGCCGGAGCTACGAGCAGTACTTC	TRBJ2-7	NA	NA	TRBV9
CASSLARGYTGELFF	TGTGCCAGCAGTTTAGCGCGGGGGTACACCGGGGAGCTGTTTTTT	TRBJ2-2	TRBD2	NA	TRBV12-3/TRBV12-4
CSAREMGSNTEAFF	TGCAGTGCTAGAGAAATGGGGTCGAACACTGAAGCTTTCTTT	TRBJ1-1	NA	NA	TRBV20-1
CASSPGGRARTQYF	TGTGCCAGCAGCCCCGGTGGGAGGGCGCGTACGCAGTATTTT	TRBJ2-3	TRBD2	NA	TRBV11-2
CASNPTPRTYNEQFF	TGCGCCAGCAACCCAACCCCGAGGACCTACAATGAGCAGTTCTTC	TRBJ2-1	NA	NA	TRBV5-1
CASSADRDMNTEAFF	TGTGCCAGCAGCGCCGACAGGGACATGAACACTGAAGCTTTCTTT	TRBJ1-1	TRBD1	NA	TRBV2
CASSWTSGGTNEQFF	TGTGCCAGCAGCTGGACTAGCGGGGGGACCAATGAGCAGTTCTTC	TRBJ2-1	TRBD2	NA	TRBV7-3
CASSFGTAFYNEQFF	TGTGCCAGCAGTTTCGGGACGGCTTTCTACAATGAGCAGTTCTTC	TRBJ2-1	NA	NA	TRBV12-3/TRBV12-4
CASSFLEPGGPNNEQFF	TGCGCCAGCAGTTTTCTCGAACCAGGGGGCCCCAACAATGAGCAGTTCTTC	TRBJ2-1	TRBD1	NA	TRBV27
CASSLGDGNQPQHF	TGTGCCAGCAGTTTAGGAGATGGAAATCAGCCCCAGCATTTT	TRBJ1-5	NA	many	TRBV12-3/TRBV12-4
CSARREGRDGELFF	TGCAGTGCCCGGCGGGAGGGCCGGGACGGGGAGCTGTTTTTT	TRBJ2-2	TRBD2	NA	TRBV20-1
CASSWGLAGDKFF	TGTGCCAGCAGCTGGGGGCTAGCGGGAGATAAGTTCTTC	TRBJ2-1	TRBD2	few	TRBV5-8
CASGAAGELFF	TGCGCCAGCGGAGCGGCCGGGGAGCTGTTTTTT	TRBJ2-2	NA	NA	TRBV5-1